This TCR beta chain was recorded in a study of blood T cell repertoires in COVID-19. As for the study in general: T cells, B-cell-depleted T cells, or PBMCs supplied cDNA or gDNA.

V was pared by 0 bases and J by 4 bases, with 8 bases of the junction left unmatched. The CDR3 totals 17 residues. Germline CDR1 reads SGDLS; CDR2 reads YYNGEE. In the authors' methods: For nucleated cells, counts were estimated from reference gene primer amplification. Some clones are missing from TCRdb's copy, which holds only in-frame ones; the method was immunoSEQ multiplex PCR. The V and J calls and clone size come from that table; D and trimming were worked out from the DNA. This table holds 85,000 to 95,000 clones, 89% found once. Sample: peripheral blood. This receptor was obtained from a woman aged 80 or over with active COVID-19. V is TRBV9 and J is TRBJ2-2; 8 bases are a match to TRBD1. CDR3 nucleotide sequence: TGTGCCAGCAGCGTAGTGGGGGCAGGGGGCATCACCGGGGAGCTGTTTTTT. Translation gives CASSVVGAGGITGELFF.